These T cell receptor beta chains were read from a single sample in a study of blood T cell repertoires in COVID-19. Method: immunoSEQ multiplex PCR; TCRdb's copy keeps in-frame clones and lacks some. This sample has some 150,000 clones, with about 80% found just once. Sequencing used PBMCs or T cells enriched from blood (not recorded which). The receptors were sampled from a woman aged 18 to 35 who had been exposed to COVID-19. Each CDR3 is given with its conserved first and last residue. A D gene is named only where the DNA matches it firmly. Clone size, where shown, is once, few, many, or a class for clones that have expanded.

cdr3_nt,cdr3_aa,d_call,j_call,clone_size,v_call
TGTGCCAGTAGCCTAGAGGGCGGGAAATCCTACGAGCAGTACTTC,CASSLEGGKSYEQYF,-,TRBJ2-7,-,TRBV19
TGTGCCTGGAGTTTCGCCGGGGAGGGGCAGTTCTTC,CAWSFAGEGQFF,TRBD2,TRBJ2-1,-,TRBV30
TGTGCCAGCAGTTGGGGGACAGGAAAGAACACTGAAGCTTTCTTT,CASSWGTGKNTEAFF,TRBD1,TRBJ1-1,once,TRBV27
TGTGCCAGCAGTTTACCAGGGATGGGTGAAAAACTGTTTTTT,CASSLPGMGEKLFF,-,TRBJ1-4,once,TRBV28
TGTGCCAGCAGTGTCCTGACTAGCGGAAGTTCCTACGAGCAGTACTTC,CASSVLTSGSSYEQYF,TRBD2,TRBJ2-7,-,TRBV25-1
TGCGCCAGCAGCGCCGGGACAGGGATCACAGATACGCAGTATTTT,CASSAGTGITDTQYF,TRBD1,TRBJ2-3,-,TRBV5-1
TGTGCCACCCACCGGGCCCGACAGGGAAAGGGTCAGCCCCAGCATTTT,CATHRARQGKGQPQHF,TRBD1,TRBJ1-5,-,TRBV28
TGTGCCAGCAGCCGGACAGGGGAAGGCTACACCTTC,CASSRTGEGYTF,TRBD1,TRBJ1-2,-,TRBV7-9
TGTGCCAGCAGCCAACCGGACAGGGTAGTTACTGAAGCTTTCTTT,CASSQPDRVVTEAFF,TRBD1,TRBJ1-1,-,TRBV3-1/TRBV3-2
TGTGCCAGCAGCTTCCGGGGGGAGACCCAGTACTTC,CASSFRGETQYF,-,TRBJ2-5,-,TRBV7-9
TGTGCCAGCAGCTCCACAGGGGGCCCCACTGAAGCTTTCTTT,CASSSTGGPTEAFF,TRBD1,TRBJ1-1,-,TRBV7-2
TGTGCCAGTAGTTCAGGGTACCGGACTAATGAAAAACTGTTTTTT,CASSSGYRTNEKLFF,-,TRBJ1-4,-,TRBV19
TGTGCCAGCAGTGAGGGACTAGCCTACGAGCAGTACTTC,CASSEGLAYEQYF,TRBD2,TRBJ2-7,few,TRBV2
TGTGCCAGCAGCGCCGATAGTAGAGGGTATAGCACCGGGGAGCTGTTTTTT,CASSADSRGYSTGELFF,-,TRBJ2-2,-,TRBV11-2
TGTGCCTGGAGATTTGAGAACAGGGTGGGGTCACCCCTCCACTTT,CAWRFENRVGSPLHF,-,TRBJ1-6,few,TRBV30
TGTGCCAGCAGCTTAGCCGGACAGGGTGCTGAAGCTTTCTTT,CASSLAGQGAEAFF,TRBD1,TRBJ1-1,-,TRBV7-9
TGCGCCAGCAGTCTAGCGGAATCCGACCTCACAGATACGCAGTATTTT,CASSLAESDLTDTQYF,TRBD2,TRBJ2-3,-,TRBV10-2
TGTGCCAGCTCACCACCGTCCGTCACCGGGGAGCTGTTTTTT,CASSPPSVTGELFF,-,TRBJ2-2,-,TRBV18
TGTGCCAGCGGTACATTACAGGGAACTAACTATGGCTACACCTTC,CASGTLQGTNYGYTF,-,TRBJ1-2,-,TRBV11-2
TGTGCCAGCAGCCGAGAGAGGTCTGAAGCTTTCTTT,CASSRERSEAFF,-,TRBJ1-1,-,TRBV2